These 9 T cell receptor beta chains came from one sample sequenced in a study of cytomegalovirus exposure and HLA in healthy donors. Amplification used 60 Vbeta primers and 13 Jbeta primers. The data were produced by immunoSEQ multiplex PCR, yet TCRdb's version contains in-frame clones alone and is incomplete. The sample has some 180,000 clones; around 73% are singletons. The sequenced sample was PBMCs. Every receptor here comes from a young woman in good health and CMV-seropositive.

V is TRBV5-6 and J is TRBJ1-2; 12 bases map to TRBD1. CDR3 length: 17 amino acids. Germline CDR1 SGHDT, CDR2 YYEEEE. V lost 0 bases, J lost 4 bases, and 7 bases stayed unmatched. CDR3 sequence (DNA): TGTGCCAGCAGCTTGGTGGGACAGGGGGCAGGGGCCTATGGCTACACCTTC. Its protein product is CASSLVGQGAGAYGYTF.

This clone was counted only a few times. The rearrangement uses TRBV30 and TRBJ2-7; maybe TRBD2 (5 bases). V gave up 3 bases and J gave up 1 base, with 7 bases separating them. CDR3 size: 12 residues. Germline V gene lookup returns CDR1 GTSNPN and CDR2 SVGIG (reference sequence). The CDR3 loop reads CAWSPGSYEQYF. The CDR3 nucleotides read TGTGCCTGGAGCCCGGGGTCCTACGAGCAGTACTTC. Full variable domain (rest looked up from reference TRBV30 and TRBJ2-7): SQTIHQWPATLVQPVGSPLSLECTVEGTSNPNLYWYRQAAGRGLQLLFYSVGIGQISSEVPQNLSASRPQDRQFILSSKKLLLSDSGFYLCAWSPGSYEQYFGPGTRLTVT.

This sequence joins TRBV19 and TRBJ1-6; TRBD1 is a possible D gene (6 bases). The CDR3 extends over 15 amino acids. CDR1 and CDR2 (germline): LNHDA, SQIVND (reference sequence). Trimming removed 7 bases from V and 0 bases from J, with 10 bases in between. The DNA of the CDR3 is TGTGCCAGTACTACAGGGAGCTCCTATAATTCACCCCTCCACTTT. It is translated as CASTTGSSYNSPLHF. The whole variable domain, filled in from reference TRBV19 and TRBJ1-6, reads DGGITQSPKYLFRKEGQNVTLSCEQNLNHDAMYWYRQDPGQGLRLIYYSQIVNDFQKGDIAEGYSVSREKKESFPLTVTSAQKNPTAFYLCASTTGSSYNSPLHFGNGTRLTVT.

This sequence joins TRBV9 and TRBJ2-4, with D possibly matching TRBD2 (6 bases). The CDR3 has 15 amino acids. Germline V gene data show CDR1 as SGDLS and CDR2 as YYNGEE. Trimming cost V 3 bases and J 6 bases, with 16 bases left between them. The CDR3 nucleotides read TGTGCCAGCAGCGGCTCTGGAGGGGCGGGAAACATTCAGTACTTC. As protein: CASSGSGGAGNIQYF.

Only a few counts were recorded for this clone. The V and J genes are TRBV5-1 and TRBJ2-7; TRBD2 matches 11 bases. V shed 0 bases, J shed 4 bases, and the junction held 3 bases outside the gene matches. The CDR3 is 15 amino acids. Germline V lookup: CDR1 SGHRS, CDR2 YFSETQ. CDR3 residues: CASSLDSGGAYEQYF. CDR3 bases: TGCGCCAGCAGCTTGGATAGCGGGGGGGCTTACGAGCAGTACTTC.

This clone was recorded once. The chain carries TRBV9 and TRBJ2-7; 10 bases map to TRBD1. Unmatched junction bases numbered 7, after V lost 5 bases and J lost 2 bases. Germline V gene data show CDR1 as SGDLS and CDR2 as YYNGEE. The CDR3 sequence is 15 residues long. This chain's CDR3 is CASSLGTGDTYEQYF. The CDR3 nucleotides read TGTGCCAGCAGTCTCGGGACAGGGGATACCTACGAGCAGTACTTC.

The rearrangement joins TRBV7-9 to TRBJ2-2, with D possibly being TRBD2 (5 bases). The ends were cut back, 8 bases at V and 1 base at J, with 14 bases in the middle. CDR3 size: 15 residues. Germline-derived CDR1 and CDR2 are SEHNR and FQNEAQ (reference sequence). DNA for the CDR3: TGTGCCAGCTTAGCGCCCTTGGAGAACACCGGGGAGCTGTTTTTT. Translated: CASLAPLENTGELFF.

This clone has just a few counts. The CDR3, as DNA: TGTGCCAGCAGCGGACAGGGCGATAATGAAAAACTGTTTTTT. This encodes CASSGQGDNEKLFF. This chain links TRBV2 with TRBJ1-4, with 8 bases that match TRBD1. The germline gives CDR1 SNHLY, CDR2 FYNNEI. This CDR3 has 14 amino acids. V shed 6 bases and J 4 bases; nucleotides not matched to a gene: 4.

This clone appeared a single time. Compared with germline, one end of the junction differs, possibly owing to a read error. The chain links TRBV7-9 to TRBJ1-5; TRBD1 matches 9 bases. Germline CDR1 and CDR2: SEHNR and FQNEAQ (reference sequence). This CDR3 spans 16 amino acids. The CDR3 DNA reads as TGTTCCAGCAGCTCGACAGGGGGGGGCCCTAATCAGCCCCAGCATTTT. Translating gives CSSSSTGGGPNQPQHF.